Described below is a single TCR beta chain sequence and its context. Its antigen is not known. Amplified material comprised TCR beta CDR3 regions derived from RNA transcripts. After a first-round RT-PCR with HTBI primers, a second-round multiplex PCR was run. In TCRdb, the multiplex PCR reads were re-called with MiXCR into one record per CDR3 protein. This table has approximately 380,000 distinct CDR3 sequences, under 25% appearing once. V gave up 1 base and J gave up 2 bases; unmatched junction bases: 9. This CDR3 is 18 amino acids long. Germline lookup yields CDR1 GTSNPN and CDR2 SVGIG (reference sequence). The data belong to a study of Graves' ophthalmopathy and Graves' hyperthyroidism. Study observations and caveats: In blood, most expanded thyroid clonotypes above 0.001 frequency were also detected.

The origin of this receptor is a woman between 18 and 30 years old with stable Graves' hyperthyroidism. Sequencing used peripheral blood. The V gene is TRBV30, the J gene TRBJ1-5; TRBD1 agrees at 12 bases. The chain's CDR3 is CAWSAGDRGLWGNQPQHF. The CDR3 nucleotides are TGTGCCTGGAGTGCTGGGGACAGGGGGCTCTGGGGCAATCAGCCCCAGCATTTT. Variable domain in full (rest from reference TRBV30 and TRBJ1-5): SQTIHQWPATLVQPVGSPLSLECTVEGTSNPNLYWYRQAAGRGLQLLFYSVGIGQISSEVPQNLSASRPQDRQFILSSKKLLLSDSGFYLCAWSAGDRGLWGNQPQHFGDGTRLSIL.